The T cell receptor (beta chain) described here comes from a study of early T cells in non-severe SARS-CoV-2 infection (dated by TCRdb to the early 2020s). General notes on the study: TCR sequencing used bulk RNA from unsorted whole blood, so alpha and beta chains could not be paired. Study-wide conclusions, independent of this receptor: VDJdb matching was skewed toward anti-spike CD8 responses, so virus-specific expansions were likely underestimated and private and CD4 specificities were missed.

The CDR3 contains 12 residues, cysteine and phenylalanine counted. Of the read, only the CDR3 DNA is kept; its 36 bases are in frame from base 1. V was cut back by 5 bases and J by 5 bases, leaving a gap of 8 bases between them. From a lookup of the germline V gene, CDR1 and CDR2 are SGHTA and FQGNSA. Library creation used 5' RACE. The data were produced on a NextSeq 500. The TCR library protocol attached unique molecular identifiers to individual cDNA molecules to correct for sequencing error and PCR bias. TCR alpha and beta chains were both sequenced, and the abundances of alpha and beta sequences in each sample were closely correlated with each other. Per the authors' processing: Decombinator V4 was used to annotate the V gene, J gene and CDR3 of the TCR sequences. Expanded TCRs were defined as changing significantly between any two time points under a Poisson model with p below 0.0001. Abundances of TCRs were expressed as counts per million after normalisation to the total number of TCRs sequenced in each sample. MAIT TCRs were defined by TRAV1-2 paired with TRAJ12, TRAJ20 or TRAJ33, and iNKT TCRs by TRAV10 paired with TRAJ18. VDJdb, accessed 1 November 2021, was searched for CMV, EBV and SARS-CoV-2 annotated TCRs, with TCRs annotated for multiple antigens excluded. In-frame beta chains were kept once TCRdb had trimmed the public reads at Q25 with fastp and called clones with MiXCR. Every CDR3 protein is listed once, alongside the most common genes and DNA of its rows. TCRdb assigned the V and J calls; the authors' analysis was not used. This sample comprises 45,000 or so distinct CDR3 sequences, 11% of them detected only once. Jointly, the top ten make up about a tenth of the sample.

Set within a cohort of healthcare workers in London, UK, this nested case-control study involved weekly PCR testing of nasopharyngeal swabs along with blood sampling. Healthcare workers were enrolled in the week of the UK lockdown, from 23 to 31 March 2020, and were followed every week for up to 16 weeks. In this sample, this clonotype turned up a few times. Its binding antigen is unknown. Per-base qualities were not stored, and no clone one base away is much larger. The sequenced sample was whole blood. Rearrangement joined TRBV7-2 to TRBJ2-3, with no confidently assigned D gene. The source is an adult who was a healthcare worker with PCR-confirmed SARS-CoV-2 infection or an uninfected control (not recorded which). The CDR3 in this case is CASSPTLDTQYF. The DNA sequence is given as TGTGCCAGCAGCCCGACTCTAGATACGCAGTATTTT.